These 28 T cell receptor beta chains were all obtained from the same sample, sequenced in a study of T-cell memory formation after mild COVID-19. Via MiXCR, TCRdb re-called the 5' RACE reads, giving one row per CDR3 protein. The repertoire consists of 250,000 or so distinct CDR3 sequences, with around a tenth occurring once and the leading ten covering around 21%. The sequencing sample was made of PBMCs or a T cell subset sorted from them (not recorded which). Receptors originate from a young man who had mild COVID-19 (a few samples of this study predate the infection). Cell type and time point are not known.

This clonotype was counted only a few times. The chain has TRBV7-2 and TRBJ1-1; D is uncertain. Germline V CDR1 and CDR2: SGHTA, FQGNSA. CDR3 length equals 15 residues. The V end was cut by 3 bases, the J end by 0 bases, with 11 bases between. CDR3: CASSLERMMNTEAFF. Written as DNA, the CDR3 is TGTGCCAGCAGCTTGGAACGGATGATGAACACTGAAGCTTTCTTT.

V usage is TRBV12-3 or TRBV12-4 and J usage is TRBJ1-1; no firm D call. CDR3 length equals 16 residues. V lost 0 bases and J 1 base, leaving 12 bases between the germline ends. The CDR3: CASSLARFEGNTEAFF. The CDR3 nucleotides are TGTGCCAGCAGTTTAGCGCGGTTTGAGGGGAACACTGAAGCTTTCTTT.

This clonotype was picked up a small number of times. V gene TRBV6-1 combines with J gene TRBJ2-5, with a weak D call TRBD1 (6 bases). Per germline, CDR1 MNHNS and CDR2 SASEGT. The CDR3 runs 16 residues. The germline V and J ends were trimmed by 4 bases and 4 bases, with 19 bases remaining between them. CDR3 loop: CASSVTQARGGETQYF. Written as DNA, the CDR3 is TGTGCCAGCAGTGTAACCCAGGCCAGGGGCGGAGAGACCCAGTACTTC.

This clonotype came up a few times. This chain joins TRBV7-3 and TRBJ2-3; the D is unclear. The CDR3 has 14 amino acids. From germline, CDR1 is SGHTA and CDR2 FQGTGA. Deletions cut 5 bases from V and 6 bases from J, with 15 bases between. DNA for the CDR3: TGTGCCAGCAGCCCGGACGAATCTATCGATACGCAGTATTTT. This codes for CASSPDESIDTQYF.

This clonotype was detected ten times or more. The chain uses TRBV7-2 and TRBJ1-1; D perhaps matches TRBD1 (5 bases). The germline V and J ends were trimmed by 5 bases and 5 bases, with 12 bases remaining between them. The CDR3 spans 13 residues. Germline V CDR1 and CDR2: SGHTA, FQGNSA. CDR3 residues: CASSADRQTEAFF. DNA for the CDR3: TGTGCCAGCAGCGCTGATAGACAGACTGAAGCTTTCTTT.

There are many counts of this clonotype. This rearrangement joins TRBV5-1 to TRBJ1-1; maybe TRBD1 (6 bases). Germline V CDR1 and CDR2: SGHRS, YFSETQ. Trimming took 1 base from V and 2 from J, leaving 9 bases between them. CDR3 length: 14 amino acids. CDR3 loop: CASSLRTVNTEAFF. As DNA, the CDR3 is TGCGCCAGCAGCTTGAGGACAGTAAACACTGAAGCTTTCTTT.

This clonotype was recorded a few times. This rearrangement joins TRBV27 to TRBJ2-4, with 13 bases matching TRBD2. This CDR3 is 17 amino acids long. From germline, CDR1 is MNHEY and CDR2 SMNVEV (reference sequence). The ends lost 0 bases at V and 9 bases at J; junction bases unmatched: 8. The chain's CDR3 is CASSLSTSGGRWSIQYF. DNA of the CDR3: TGTGCCAGCAGTTTATCGACTAGCGGGGGGAGGTGGAGCATTCAGTACTTC.

The CDR3 spells CSAGRGVEAFF. The CDR3 DNA reads as TGCAGTGCCGGAAGGGGCGTTGAAGCTTTCTTT. This chain uses TRBV20-1 with TRBJ1-1; D possibly corresponds to TRBD1 (5 bases). The CDR3 runs 11 residues. Trimming cost V 6 bases and J 7 bases, with 12 bases left between them. Germline V CDR1 and CDR2: DFQATT, SNEGSKA (reference sequence).

The rearrangement links TRBV5-5 to TRBJ1-6; D gene uncertain. CDR3 size: 13 residues. V gave up 3 bases and J gave up 6 bases, with 7 bases separating them. Germline CDR1 and CDR2: SGHKS and YYEKEE (reference sequence). This CDR3 reads CASSSEINSPLHF. As DNA, the CDR3 is TGTGCCAGCAGCTCCGAGATTAATTCACCCCTCCACTTT.

This clonotype turned up a few times. V usage is TRBV13 and J usage is TRBJ1-1, with 8 bases identical to TRBD1. V shed 5 bases and J 7 bases; nucleotides not matched to a gene: 9. Germline V gene sequence: CDR1 PRHDT, CDR2 FYEKMQ (reference sequence). The CDR3 length is 14 residues. As DNA, the CDR3 is TGTGCCAGCAGCCCCGGACAGGGAGCGAGTGAAGCTTTCTTT. Its protein product is CASSPGQGASEAFF.

A few counts support this clonotype. This rearrangement joins TRBV6-5 to TRBJ1-2; 9 bases fit TRBD1. V lost 5 bases to trimming and J lost 2 bases; unmatched junction nucleotides: 6. The CDR3 has 15 amino acids. The V gene's germline CDR1 is MNHEY and CDR2 SVGAGI. The CDR3 coding sequence is TGTGCCAGCAGTCCCCAGGGACAGGGAAACTATGGCTACACCTTC. Encoded protein: CASSPQGQGNYGYTF.

V gene TRBV7-9 combines with J gene TRBJ1-2, with no clear D. Germline CDR1 is SEHNR and CDR2 is FQNEAQ (reference sequence). Trimming shortened V by 2 bases and J by 7 bases, and 11 bases separated the two germline ends. CDR3 length: 13 amino acids. The CDR3 nucleotides are TGTGCCAGCAGCTTATTACAGCGGGGTGGCTACACCTTC. It yields the protein CASSLLQRGGYTF.

The rearrangement joins TRBV12-3 or TRBV12-4 to TRBJ1-2; D is unclear. The CDR3 length is 13 residues. V dropped 3 bases and J dropped 4 bases, with 9 bases sitting between them. CDR3 DNA: TGTGCCAGCAGTTTTCGGGTGATCTATGGCTACACCTTC. It is translated as CASSFRVIYGYTF.

This clonotype was picked up a small number of times. This rearrangement joins TRBV4-1 to TRBJ2-1; D is unclear. The CDR3 covers 12 residues. V dropped 4 bases and J dropped 10 bases, with 11 bases sitting between them. The germline V gene encodes CDR1 MGHRA and CDR2 YSYEKL. This CDR3 is CASSPQTEEQFF. In nucleotides, the CDR3 is TGCGCCAGCAGCCCTCAGACTGAAGAGCAGTTCTTC.

J is TRBJ1-1 and V is TRBV7-9, with 10 nucleotides matching TRBD1. There are 17 residues in the CDR3. The V segment lost 1 base and the J segment 2 bases; nucleotides outside the gene matches: 7. The germline V gene encodes CDR1 SEHNR and CDR2 FQNEAQ (reference sequence). DNA for the CDR3: TGTGCCAGCAGCTTAGTCGGACAGGGGGGAATAAACACTGAAGCTTTCTTT. This translates into CASSLVGQGGINTEAFF.

The chain uses TRBV24-1 and TRBJ2-1; D is uncertain. The CDR3 sequence is 21 residues long. Looked up from germline, CDR1 is KGHDR and CDR2 is SFDVKD. Trimming took off 1 base at V and 0 bases at J, with 24 bases between the two ends. The CDR3 loop reads CATSDLDPSNPSPSSYNEQFF. CDR3 in DNA: TGTGCCACCAGTGATTTAGATCCGAGTAATCCTTCTCCATCCTCCTACAATGAGCAGTTCTTC.

This clonotype has a count of ten or more. The rearrangement joins TRBV12-3 or TRBV12-4 to TRBJ1-1, with D uncertain. V gave up 3 bases and J gave up 4 bases, with 6 bases separating them. This CDR3 contains 12 residues. In DNA form, the CDR3 reads TGTGCCAGCAGTTTTGGGAGCACTGAAGCTTTCTTT. This codes for CASSFGSTEAFF.

This clonotype appeared a few times. V is TRBV6-2 or TRBV6-3 and J is TRBJ2-7; D is possibly TRBD2 (7 bases). The germline CDR1 and CDR2 sequences are MNHEY and SVGEGT. Trimming removed 6 bases from V and 6 bases from J, with 18 bases in between. The CDR3 covers 14 residues. The CDR3 loop is CASSRPGGLFEQYF. CDR3 DNA sequence: TGTGCCAGCAGCCGACCCGGGGGGCTATTCGAGCAGTACTTC.

This clonotype was detected many times. The chain couples TRBV12-3 or TRBV12-4 to TRBJ1-5; the D is unclear. The CDR3 sequence is 14 residues long. Trimming took off 8 bases at V and 0 bases at J, with 11 bases between the two ends. As DNA, the CDR3 is TGTGCCAGCCATCCCGGTTATAGCAATCAGCCCCAGCATTTT. It translates to CASHPGYSNQPQHF.

The V gene is TRBV27, the J gene TRBJ2-7; the match to TRBD2 covers 7 bases. The V gene end was trimmed by 3 bases and the J gene end by 3 bases; junction bases not matched to a gene: 2. The CDR3 has 13 residues. Looked up from germline, CDR1 is MNHEY and CDR2 is SMNVEV (reference sequence). CDR3 DNA: TGTGCCAGCAGTTTGGGGAGGGTCTACGAGCAGTACTTC. This translates into CASSLGRVYEQYF.

This clonotype was detected a few times. The chain is built from TRBV25-1 and TRBJ2-3; TRBD1 matches at 8 bases. Trimming took 5 bases from V and 2 from J; bases not matched to a gene: 3. There are 14 residues in the CDR3. Germline values: CDR1 MGHDK, CDR2 SYGVNS. For the CDR3, the DNA is TGTGCCAGCAGTTGGACAGGGTTCACAGATACGCAGTATTTT. This encodes CASSWTGFTDTQYF.

The chain combines TRBV2 with TRBJ2-1, with D perhaps TRBD2 (7 bases). Between the trimmed V and J ends, which lost 1 base and 7 bases, there was a span of 14 bases. Germline V CDR1 and CDR2: SNHLY, FYNNEI. The CDR3 has 15 residues. CDR3 coding DNA: TGTGCCAGCAGTGAAGATAAGGGGGGGTGGAATGAGCAGTTCTTC. It yields the protein CASSEDKGGWNEQFF.

This clonotype is a singleton in its sample. The chain carries TRBV7-2 and TRBJ2-7; D may be TRBD1 or TRBD2 (5 bases each). The CDR3 runs to 16 residues. CDR1 is SGHTA, CDR2 FQGNSA, per germline. The V gene lost 1 base and the J gene lost 0 bases, with 13 bases spanning the gap. In nucleotides, the CDR3 is TGTGCCAGCAGCTTAGTAGGGACGGGAAGCTCCTACGAGCAGTACTTC. Translating it yields CASSLVGTGSSYEQYF.

CDR3 bases: TGCACCGGACGTACGCCCGGGGTTGAGAATGGCTACACCTTC. It is translated as CTGRTPGVENGYTF. The chain joins TRBV20-1 to TRBJ1-2; D is unclear. Germline V gene sequence: CDR1 DFQATT, CDR2 SNEGSKA (reference sequence). CDR3 length equals 14 residues.

This clonotype was seen a few times. This chain connects TRBV12-3 or TRBV12-4 to TRBJ2-1; D remains unclear. The V end lost 2 bases, the J end lost 0 bases, and 8 bases lay between the germline ends. The CDR3 is 15 residues long. This chain's CDR3 is CASSLSESSYNEQFF. CDR3 DNA sequence: TGTGCCAGCAGTTTATCGGAAAGCTCCTACAATGAGCAGTTCTTC.

This clonotype was observed many times. V and J are TRBV5-1 and TRBJ1-4; D is undetermined. CDR1 and CDR2 (germline): SGHRS, YFSETQ. This CDR3 has 15 residues. V lost 2 bases to trimming and J lost 3 bases, with 11 bases between them. The CDR3 coding sequence is TGCGCCAGCAGCTTCTACCCGGAGGCTAATGAAAAACTGTTTTTT. Protein: CASSFYPEANEKLFF. The variable domain in full, with the rest retrieved from reference TRBV5-1 and TRBJ1-4, is KAGVTQTPRYLIKTRGQQVTLSCSPISGHRSVSWYQQTPGQGLQFLFEYFSETQRNKGNFPGRFSGRQFSNSRSEMNVSTLELGDSALYLCASSFYPEANEKLFFGSGTQLSVL.

This clonotype occurred a few times. The rearrangement joins TRBV29-1 to TRBJ2-2; 13 bases line up with TRBD2. Trimming cost V 4 bases and J 7 bases; bases outside gene matches: 9. Germline lookup yields CDR1 SQVTM and CDR2 ANQGSEA. This CDR3 comprises 16 residues. The CDR3 reads CSVAPTSGGVGGELFF. CDR3 nucleotide sequence: TGCAGCGTTGCACCCACTAGCGGGGGGGTCGGCGGGGAGCTGTTTTTT.

The table lists this clonotype with many counts. This chain uses TRBV5-1 with TRBJ2-3, with 8 bases aligning to TRBD2. V shed 7 bases and J 1 base; nucleotides not matched to a gene: 8. Looked up from germline, CDR1 is SGHRS and CDR2 is YFSETQ. The CDR3 sequence is 15 residues long. The CDR3 DNA reads TGCGCCAGCCAGGCGGGGGGCGTCGGCACAGATACGCAGTATTTT. Translated, it gives CASQAGGVGTDTQYF. Supplemented by reference TRBV5-1 and TRBJ2-3, the full variable domain reads KAGVTQTPRYLIKTRGQQVTLSCSPISGHRSVSWYQQTPGQGLQFLFEYFSETQRNKGNFPGRFSGRQFSNSRSEMNVSTLELGDSALYLCASQAGGVGTDTQYFGPGTRLTVL.